These 28 T cell receptor beta chains were all obtained from the same sample, sequenced in a study of T-cell reconstitution after alpha-beta-depleted transplantation in children. Preparing the TCRbeta library involved the use of unique molecular identifiers. Each CDR3 protein gets one entry after TCRdb re-called the PCR reads with MiXCR. Among approximately 520,000 distinct CDR3 sequences, approximately 32% were seen once, and the ten largest hold around 2.5%. The material was PBMCs from the stem cell graft donor, obtained from the stem cell graft. The receptors were sampled from a human donor who donated a stem cell graft to a child with aplastic anemia.

This clonotype was counted a few times. This chain links TRBV5-1 with TRBJ1-2, with TRBD1 as a possible D gene (6 bases). V was shortened by 4 bases and J by 4 bases, with 11 bases between the two germline ends. The germline gives CDR1 SGHRS, CDR2 YFSETQ. This CDR3 has 13 amino acids. CDR3: CASSRQETYGYTF. The CDR3 DNA reads TGCGCCAGCAGCCGACAGGAAACCTATGGCTACACCTTC.

The chain links TRBV27 to TRBJ1-1; the D gene is possibly TRBD1 (5 bases). Trimming pared 6 bases from V and 1 base from J, leaving 9 bases between. Germline CDR1 and CDR2: MNHEY and SMNVEV (reference sequence). CDR3 size: 13 residues. The CDR3 DNA reads TGTGCCAGCAGGGGGCTAACGAACACTGAAGCTTTCTTT. This codes for CASRGLTNTEAFF.

V and J are TRBV28 and TRBJ2-7; possibly TRBD1 or TRBD2 for D (5 bases each). V lost 8 bases, J lost 3 bases, and 14 bases lay in between. Germline V gene lookup returns CDR1 MDHEN and CDR2 SYDVKM. The CDR3 spans 13 residues. CDR3: CASGGTPSYEQYF. The CDR3 DNA sequence: TGTGCCAGCGGGGGTACCCCGAGCTACGAGCAGTACTTC.

This clonotype turned up a few times. This chain joins TRBV5-1 and TRBJ2-6; D not resolved. V was pared by 1 base and J by 2 bases, with 10 bases between. The CDR3 length is 16 residues. Germline V gives CDR1 SGHRS, CDR2 YFSETQ. Written as DNA, the CDR3 is TGCGCCAGCAGCTTGTCTCTGGGGACTGGGGCCAACGTCCTGACTTTC. Translated: CASSLSLGTGANVLTF.

This clonotype was seen more than once but under ten times. The V and J genes are TRBV24-1 and TRBJ2-3, with D uncertain. Trimming took 3 bases from V and 0 from J, leaving 9 bases between them. The CDR3 sequence is 15 residues long. CDR1 is KGHDR and CDR2 is SFDVKD in the germline V gene. The CDR3 bases are TGTGCCACCAGTGATCAGTCTCCAAGCACAGATACGCAGTATTTT. Translation gives CATSDQSPSTDTQYF.

This sequence joins TRBV9 and TRBJ2-1; maybe TRBD2 (6 bases). V was shortened by 2 bases and J by 7 bases, with 13 bases between the two germline ends. Germline V CDR1 and CDR2: SGDLS, YYNGEE. CDR3 length: 14 residues. The CDR3 spells CASSVHPGENEQFF. The CDR3 coding sequence is TGTGCCAGCAGCGTTCATCCGGGAGAGAATGAGCAGTTCTTC.

In this sample, this clonotype turned up a few times. The gene calls are TRBV6-5 and TRBJ1-1; D unclear. The CDR3 sequence is 14 residues long. Per germline, CDR1 MNHEY and CDR2 SVGAGI. Trimming removed 5 bases from V and 0 bases from J, with 10 bases in between. The CDR3 sequence is CASSHGRVNTEAFF. CDR3 coding DNA: TGTGCCAGCAGTCACGGACGCGTGAACACTGAAGCTTTCTTT.

The chain has TRBV11-2 and TRBJ2-3; TRBD2 agrees at 11 bases. The J segment lost 1 base and the V segment lost 5 bases, leaving 11 bases of the junction unmatched. The germline gives CDR1 SGHAT, CDR2 FQNNGV. The CDR3 sequence is 18 residues long. Written as DNA, the CDR3 is TGTGCCAGCAGCGGTCGGACTAGCGGGTTCATGGGCACAGATACGCAGTATTTT. Its protein product is CASSGRTSGFMGTDTQYF.

This clonotype was picked up a small number of times. The chain has TRBV12-3 or TRBV12-4 and TRBJ1-2; D is perhaps TRBD1 (5 bases). This CDR3 has 14 residues. Trimming shortened V by 6 bases and J by 4 bases, and 15 bases separated the two germline ends. CDR3 sequence (DNA): TGTGCCAGCAGCCGCAGGGATGGCGGCTATGGCTACACCTTC. It encodes CASSRRDGGYGYTF.

The chain combines TRBV18 with TRBJ1-1, with TRBD1 matching 9 bases. The CDR3 runs to 17 residues. After removal of 6 bases from V and 0 bases from J, the junction contained 11 bases not matched to a gene. Germline CDR1 and CDR2: KGHSH and LQKENI. In DNA, the CDR3 is TGTGCCAGCTCTCACCCGGGACAGGGTATAATGAACACTGAAGCTTTCTTT. It translates to CASSHPGQGIMNTEAFF.

The gene calls are TRBV29-1 and TRBJ1-2; D gene uncertain. The V and J ends lost 7 bases and 8 bases respectively, with 8 bases between them. This CDR3 has 9 amino acids. CDR1 SQVTM and CDR2 ANQGSEA come from the germline V gene. CDR3 nucleotides: TGCAGCGCCGAAGGAGGCTACACCTTC. Amino acids: CSAEGGYTF. Full variable domain (rest looked up from reference TRBV29-1 and TRBJ1-2): SAVISQKPSRDICQRGTSLTIQCQVDSQVTMMFWYRQQPGQSLTLIATANQGSEATYESGFVIDKFPISRPNLTFSTLTVSNMSPEDSSIYLCSAEGGYTFGSGTRLTVV.

The gene calls are TRBV9 and TRBJ2-1, with D perhaps TRBD2 (6 bases). CDR1 SGDLS and CDR2 YYNGEE come from the germline V gene. The V and J ends lost 0 bases and 4 bases respectively, with 11 bases between them. This CDR3 comprises 15 residues. This CDR3 is CASSVASGTYNEQFF. Written as DNA, the CDR3 is TGTGCCAGCAGCGTAGCGTCTGGGACTTACAATGAGCAGTTCTTC.

The chain combines TRBV7-2 with TRBJ2-7, with D possibly TRBD2 on 5 matching bases. Germline values: CDR1 SGHTA, CDR2 FQGNSA. The V gene lost 5 bases and the J gene lost 4 bases, with 15 bases spanning the gap. This CDR3 contains 14 residues. CDR3 sequence: CASSPTYGRYEQYV. CDR3 coding DNA: TGTGCCAGCAGCCCCACTTATGGGAGATACGAGCAGTACGTC.

This clonotype was seen more than once but under ten times. This chain uses TRBV18 with TRBJ2-7, with D maybe TRBD1 (5 bases). The CDR3 length is 17 residues. In germline, CDR1 is KGHSH, CDR2 LQKENI. Trimming left V 0 bases short and J 3 bases short, with 18 bases between. The CDR3 loop reads CASSPPVGQDYHYEQYF. The DNA for the CDR3 is TGTGCCAGCTCACCACCGGTCGGACAAGATTATCACTACGAGCAGTACTTC.

The CDR3, as DNA: TGTGCCAGCTCACCAAATGATTTGGGATGGGGGAGTACTGAAGCTTTCTTT. It translates to CASSPNDLGWGSTEAFF. V and J are TRBV18 and TRBJ1-1, with a weak D call TRBD1 (5 bases). Deletions cut 2 bases from V and 5 bases from J, with 21 bases between. This CDR3 has 17 residues. Germline assignment: CDR1 KGHSH and CDR2 LQKENI.

In this sample, this clonotype turned up many times. The rearrangement uses TRBV12-3 or TRBV12-4 and TRBJ2-6, with D unclear. CDR3 length: 15 amino acids. Between the trimmed V and J ends, which lost 2 bases and 0 bases, there was a span of 5 bases. The CDR3 region has the DNA TGTGCCAGCAGTTTAAGATCCTCTGGGGCCAACGTCCTGACTTTC. This codes for CASSLRSSGANVLTF.

The chain recombines TRBV5-1 with TRBJ2-1, with TRBD1 identical over 8 bases. Germline loops: CDR1 SGHRS, CDR2 YFSETQ. The CDR3 sequence is 13 residues long. After removal of 6 bases from V and 6 bases from J, the junction contained 5 bases not matched to a gene. The DNA of the CDR3 is TGCGCCAGCAACATACAGGGGGTCAATGAGCAGTTCTTC. Amino acid sequence: CASNIQGVNEQFF.

In its sample, this clonotype was seen a few times. The rearrangement joins TRBV12-3 or TRBV12-4 to TRBJ2-2, with 10 bases identical to TRBD2. The CDR3 is made up of 16 amino acids. The trim removed 7 bases at V and 2 bases at J, leaving 7 bases unmatched. DNA for the CDR3: TGTGCCAGCAAACTATCTAGCGGGAGTAACACCGGGGAGCTGTTTTTT. It is translated as CASKLSSGSNTGELFF.

This clonotype turned up a few times. The chain recombines TRBV5-1 with TRBJ2-1; 11 bases line up with TRBD2. Germline loops: CDR1 SGHRS, CDR2 YFSETQ. Trimming cost V 4 bases and J 4 bases; bases outside gene matches: 7. The CDR3 sequence is 16 residues long. Here the CDR3 reads CASSLLAGGSYNEQFF. The CDR3 coding sequence is TGCGCCAGCAGCCTGTTAGCGGGAGGGTCTTACAATGAGCAGTTCTTC.

The gene calls are TRBV9 and TRBJ2-6, with 12 bases aligning to TRBD2. The CDR3 is 18 residues long. The V gene's germline CDR1 is SGDLS and CDR2 YYNGEE. Trimming took 3 bases from V and 2 from J; bases not matched to a gene: 6. The chain's CDR3 is CASSARLAGVPGANVLTF. CDR3 in DNA: TGTGCCAGCAGCGCCCGACTAGCGGGAGTCCCTGGGGCCAACGTCCTGACTTTC.

The chain joins TRBV7-3 to TRBJ2-1; perhaps TRBD2 as D (5 bases). CDR1 and CDR2 from the germline V gene are SGHTA and FQGTGA. Deletions cut 5 bases from V and 2 bases from J, with 16 bases between. The CDR3 contains 16 residues. The DNA for the CDR3 is TGTGCCAGCAGCCGTAACGGGAAGAGGGCCTACAATGAGCAGTTCTTC. It is translated as CASSRNGKRAYNEQFF.

This clonotype was recorded a few times. V is TRBV6-1 and J is TRBJ1-1; D perhaps matches TRBD1 (5 bases). The V gene's germline CDR1 is MNHNS and CDR2 SASEGT. V lost 2 bases and J 3 bases, leaving 13 bases between the germline ends. This CDR3 has 15 amino acids. The CDR3, as DNA: TGTGCCAGCAGTGAAAAATTAGGGGCGGACACTGAAGCTTTCTTT. Translation gives CASSEKLGADTEAFF.

This clonotype was counted only a few times. V and J are TRBV6-5 and TRBJ2-5, with unresolved D. V was pared by 7 bases and J by 7 bases, with 7 bases between. This CDR3 is built from 10 residues. Germline V lookup: CDR1 MNHEY, CDR2 SVGAGI. The CDR3 nucleotides read TGTGCCAGCACCTCCACGACCCAGTACTTC. Translation: CASTSTTQYF.

The V and J genes are TRBV20-1 and TRBJ2-1, with a tentative D call TRBD1 (6 bases). The CDR3 is made up of 17 amino acids. Germline-derived CDR1 and CDR2 are DFQATT and SNEGSKA (reference sequence). The germline V and J ends were trimmed by 6 bases and 4 bases, with 25 bases remaining between them. CDR3 residues: CSAGGDIVRVFYNEQFF. For the CDR3, the DNA is TGCAGTGCAGGGGGTGATATCGTGCGGGTATTTTACAATGAGCAGTTCTTC.

In its sample, this clonotype was seen a few times. This chain connects TRBV7-2 to TRBJ2-1; tentative D call: TRBD1 (5 bases). The CDR3 totals 14 residues. V was clipped by 4 bases and J by 8 bases, with 15 bases between them. Looked up from germline, CDR1 is SGHTA and CDR2 is FQGNSA. CDR3 amino acids: CASSSLQGIHEQFF. CDR3 nucleotides: TGTGCCAGCAGCTCGCTCCAGGGTATCCATGAGCAGTTCTTC.

J is TRBJ2-2 and V is TRBV14, with 11 bases aligning to TRBD2. In germline, CDR1 is SGHDN, CDR2 FVKESK. After removal of 0 bases from V and 7 bases from J, the junction contained 10 bases not matched to a gene. The CDR3 is 18 residues long. CDR3 protein: CASSQEGLAGGVSGELFF. The CDR3 DNA reads as TGTGCCAGCAGCCAAGAAGGTCTAGCGGGAGGTGTAAGCGGGGAGCTGTTTTTT.

The chain is built from TRBV28 and TRBJ1-2; D gene ambiguous. CDR1 is MDHEN, CDR2 SYDVKM, per germline. Trimming cost V 6 bases and J 5 bases, with 10 bases left between them. The CDR3 spans 12 residues. The CDR3 loop reads CASSQIRYGYTF. The CDR3, as DNA: TGTGCCAGCAGCCAAATACGGTATGGCTACACCTTC.

The V gene is TRBV7-8, the J gene TRBJ2-7, with TRBD2 matching over 7 bases. The germline V gene has CDR1 SGHVS and CDR2 FQNEAQ. This CDR3 has 15 amino acids. J gave up 2 bases and V 2 bases, and 6 bases lay outside the gene matches. CDR3 in DNA: TGTGCCAGCAGCTTATCCCTAGCGGCTACCTACGAGCAGTACTTC. It specifies CASSLSLAATYEQYF.